This T cell receptor beta chain was recovered during a study of OX40 agonist ivuxolimab in advanced cancers. Study-wide context: Participants, approximately 80% male, averaged about 56 years of age, ranging from about 20 to 80. Whole-study results and caveats: What antigens the expanded peripheral T cells recognized was never established.

V gave up 4 bases and J gave up 2 bases; unmatched junction bases: 3. The CDR3 contains 14 residues. Per the germline V gene, CDR1 is SGDLS and CDR2 is YYNGEE. Blood specimens came from baseline, cycle 4 day 1, and cycle 7 day 1. Comment on this clone: What it recognizes is unknown.

Sequenced by immunoSEQ multiplex PCR; TCRdb stores in-frame clones only, minus some. This table holds fewer than 25,000 clones, roughly nine tenths found once. The sequences come from CD4+ or CD8+ T cells sorted from blood, collected in a trial of the OX40 agonist ivuxolimab. The source is an adult with an advanced solid tumor such as melanoma, head and neck, liver or kidney cancer. The chain has TRBV9 and TRBJ2-7; 10 bases are a match to TRBD2. CDR3 in amino acids: CASSPSGGAYEQYF. CDR3 in DNA: TGTGCCAGCAGCCCGAGCGGGGGGGCCTACGAGCAGTACTTC.